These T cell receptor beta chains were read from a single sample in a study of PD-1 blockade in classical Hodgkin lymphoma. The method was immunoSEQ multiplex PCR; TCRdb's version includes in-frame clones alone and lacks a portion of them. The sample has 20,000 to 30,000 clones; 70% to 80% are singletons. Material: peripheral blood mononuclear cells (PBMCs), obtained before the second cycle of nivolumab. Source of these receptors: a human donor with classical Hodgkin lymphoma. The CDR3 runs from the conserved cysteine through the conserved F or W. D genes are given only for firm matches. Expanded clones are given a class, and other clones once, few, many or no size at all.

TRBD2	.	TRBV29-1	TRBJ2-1	CSAAVGTSRDEQFF	TGCAGCGCTGCGGTAGGGACTAGCAGGGATGAGCAGTTCTTC
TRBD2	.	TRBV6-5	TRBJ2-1	CASSLSGRARYNEQFF	TGTGCCAGCAGTTTAAGCGGGAGGGCCAGATACAATGAGCAGTTCTTC
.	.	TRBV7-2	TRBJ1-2	CASSLALTGRGYNYGYTF	TGTGCCAGCAGCTTAGCTTTAACAGGGAGGGGATATAACTATGGCTACACCTTC
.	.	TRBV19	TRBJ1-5	CASTYTGGRRNQPQHF	TGTGCCAGTACCTATACGGGGGGACGGCGCAATCAGCCCCAGCATTTT
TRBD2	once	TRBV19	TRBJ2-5	CASNPSGRETQYF	TGTGCCAGTAATCCTAGCGGGAGAGAGACCCAGTACTTC
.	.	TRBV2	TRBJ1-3	CASSDRASGNTIYF	TGTGCCAGCAGTGACCGGGCCTCTGGAAACACCATATATTTT
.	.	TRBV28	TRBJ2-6	CAIFRDGDFSGANVLTF	TGTGCCATCTTCCGGGACGGTGACTTCTCTGGGGCCAACGTCCTGACTTTC
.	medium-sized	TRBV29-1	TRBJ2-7	CSAGVGLHSYEQYF	TGCAGCGCCGGGGTGGGATTGCACTCCTACGAGCAGTACTTC
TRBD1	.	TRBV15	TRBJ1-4	CATSSRGNEKLFF	TGTGCCACCAGCAGCAGGGGGAATGAAAAACTGTTTTTT
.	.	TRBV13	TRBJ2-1	CASSSSGQLTNEQFF	TGTGCCAGCAGCTCTTCCGGACAGCTAACCAATGAGCAGTTCTTC
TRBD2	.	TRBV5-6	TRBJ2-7	CASSLGGGSYEQYF	TGTGCCAGCAGCTTGGGCGGGGGATCCTACGAGCAGTACTTC
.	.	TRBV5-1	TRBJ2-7	CASSLEIAVSSYEQYF	TGCGCCAGCAGCTTGGAGATAGCGGTTAGCTCCTACGAGCAGTACTTC
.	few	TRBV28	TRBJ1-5	CASSFAGKGSNQPQHF	TGTGCCAGCAGTTTCGCTGGTAAGGGGAGCAATCAGCCCCAGCATTTT
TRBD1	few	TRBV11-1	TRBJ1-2	CASSSRSGGRYGYTF	TGTGCCAGCAGCTCCCGATCAGGGGGCCGCTATGGCTACACCTTC
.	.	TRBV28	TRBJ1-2	CASSFLDDTNYGYTF	TGTGCCAGCAGTTTTCTGGACGACACTAACTATGGCTACACCTTC
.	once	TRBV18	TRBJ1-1	CASSPLTARFRFEAFF	TGTGCCAGCTCACCACTCACAGCGAGATTTAGGTTTGAAGCTTTCTTT
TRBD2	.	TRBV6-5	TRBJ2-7	CASSYTSGTYEQYF	TGTGCCAGCAGTTACACTAGCGGGACCTACGAGCAGTACTTC
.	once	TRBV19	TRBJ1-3	CASSIAPRTAGNTIYF	TGTGCCAGTAGTATAGCTCCGCGGACAGCTGGAAACACCATATATTTT
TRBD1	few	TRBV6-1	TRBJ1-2	CASRTGGGRVGYTF	TGTGCCAGCAGGACAGGGGGTGGCCGTGTTGGCTACACCTTC
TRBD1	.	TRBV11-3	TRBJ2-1	CASSLEGQGVGNEQFF	TGTGCCAGCAGCTTAGAAGGACAGGGGGTTGGGAATGAGCAGTTCTTC
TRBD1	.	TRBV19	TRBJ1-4	CASSQRGRDEKLFF	TGTGCCAGTAGCCAGAGGGGGCGCGATGAAAAACTGTTTTTT
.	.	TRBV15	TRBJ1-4	CATSRDGQGVEKLFF	TGTGCCACCAGCAGAGATGGGCAGGGAGTGGAAAAACTGTTTTTT
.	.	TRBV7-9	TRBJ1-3	CASSLLSNTIYF	TGTGCCAGCAGCTTACTGTCGAACACCATATATTTT
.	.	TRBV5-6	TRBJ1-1	CASNVLGRQGLEAFF	TGTGCCAGCAATGTATTGGGTCGGCAGGGGCTTGAAGCTTTCTTT
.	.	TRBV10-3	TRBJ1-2	CAISAGTNYGYTF	TGTGCCATCAGTGCAGGGACTAACTATGGCTACACCTTC
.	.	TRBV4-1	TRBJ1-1	CASSQDTGAQRSTEAFF	TGCGCCAGCAGCCAAGACACCGGGGCCCAACGCAGCACTGAAGCTTTCTTT
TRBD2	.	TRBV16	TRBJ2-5	CASRRTSGTQETQYF	TGTGCCAGCCGCCGGACTAGCGGGACCCAAGAGACCCAGTACTTC
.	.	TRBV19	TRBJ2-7	CASSIGSGYEQYF	TGTGCCAGTAGTATTGGCAGTGGCTACGAGCAGTACTTC
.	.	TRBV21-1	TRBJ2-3	CASSNKKRVSTDTQYF	TGTGCCAGCAGCAATAAGAAGCGGGTGAGCACAGATACGCAGTATTTT
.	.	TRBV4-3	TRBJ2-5	CASSQEGTGWWTQYF	TGCGCCAGCAGCCAAGAAGGCACGGGTTGGTGGACCCAGTACTTC
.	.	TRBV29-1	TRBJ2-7	CSVGTGTTEQYF	TGCAGCGTTGGGACAGGGACTACCGAGCAGTACTTC
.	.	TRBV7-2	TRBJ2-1	CASSWGLVNEQFF	TGTGCCAGCAGCTGGGGGTTAGTGAATGAGCAGTTCTTC
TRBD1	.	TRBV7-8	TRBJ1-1	CASSLGGTGVTEAFF	TGTGCCAGCAGCTTGGGTGGGACAGGGGTGACTGAAGCTTTCTTT
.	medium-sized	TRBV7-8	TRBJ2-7	CASSTLAICF	TGTGCCAGCAGCACGCTAGCCATCTGCTTC
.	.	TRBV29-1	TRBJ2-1	CSVVAIGSYNEQFF	TGCAGCGTTGTGGCCATCGGGAGCTACAATGAGCAGTTCTTC
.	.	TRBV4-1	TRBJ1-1	CASSHPPAGNRVEPFF	TGCGCCAGCAGCCACCCTCCCGCAGGAAACAGGGTTGAACCTTTCTTT
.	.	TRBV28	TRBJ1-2	CASTITPNYGYTF	TGTGCCAGCACCATCACTCCTAACTATGGCTACACCTTC
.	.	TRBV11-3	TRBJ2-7	CASSVTGYEQYF	TGTGCCAGCAGTGTCACTGGGTACGAGCAGTACTTC
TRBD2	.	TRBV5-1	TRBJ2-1	CATTDRLAGYNEQFF	TGCGCCACCACGGATAGGCTAGCGGGCTACAATGAGCAGTTCTTC
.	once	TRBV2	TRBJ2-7	CASKDSSYEQYF	TGTGCCAGCAAGGACAGCTCCTACGAGCAGTACTTC
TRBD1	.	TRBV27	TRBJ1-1	CASSLLGGTHTEAFF	TGTGCCAGCAGTTTATTAGGGGGCACCCACACTGAAGCTTTCTTT
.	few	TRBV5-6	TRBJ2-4	CASSRDGNIQYF	TGTGCCAGCAGTCGGGACGGGAACATTCAGTACTTC
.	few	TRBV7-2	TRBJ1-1	CASSLYGVSTEAFF	TGTGCCAGCAGCTTATACGGGGTGAGCACTGAAGCTTTCTTT
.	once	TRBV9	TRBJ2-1	CASSKDRYNEQFF	TGTGCCAGCAGCAAAGACCGCTACAATGAGCAGTTCTTC
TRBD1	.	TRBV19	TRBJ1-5	CATRTGVKGNQPQHF	TGTGCCACCAGGACAGGGGTTAAGGGCAATCAGCCCCAGCATTTT